This T cell receptor (beta chain) was obtained from a study of blood T cell repertoires in COVID-19 (dated by TCRdb to the early 2020s). Broadly, across the study: Collaborator samples came from the United States, Italy and Spain and covered acute and convalescent phases of COVID-19. The material from the prospective study consisted of cDNA or gDNA derived from T cells, B-cell-depleted T cells, or PBMCs. Deeply sampled blood TCRbeta repertoires from subjects exposed to, actively infected with, or recovered from COVID-19 were included in the dataset. A freely available public database, intended as a resource for researchers studying the immune response to SARS-CoV-2, is where the repertoires were released. Samples were obtained from the ongoing ImmuneRACE study (first 160 participants) and from 1,254 subjects provided by 6 global collaborators. Sample metadata almost always included a de-identified subject ID, COVID-19 status, age in years and sex. Where available, HLA class I and class II types were taken from metadata supplied by the sample provider and were not determined by assay-based typing. Broad study findings and their caveats: The quantity of clinical and demographic metadata differed by source and by participant and was supplied without curation.

Whole blood was collected in K2EDTA tubes by collaborating institutions according to the institutions' own protocols. For TCRbeta analysis, collaborators shipped samples in one of three forms: frozen whole blood, isolated PBMCs, or DNA extracted from either of those sample types. TCRbeta CDR3 regions were amplified from genomic DNA by means of the immunoSEQ Assay, a bias-controlled multiplex PCR. The source study handled its data this way. Nucleated cell counts per sample were estimated from amplification of reference gene primers within the assay. To quantify the absolute abundance of each unique TCRbeta CDR3 rearrangement, sequence reads were collapsed and filtered. For each sample, productive Simpson clonality was calculated as the square root of Simpson's diversity index across productive rearrangements. In TCRdb, the immuneACCESS table is reduced to in-frame sequences with V and J assigned. These tables do not hold every clone; where another copy was compared, an unresolved V gene accounts for under half, and the others remain unexplained. The V and J calls and clone size come from that table; D and trimming were worked out from the DNA. Present in this sample are approximately 100,000 clones, around 90% of which were seen just once. In total, the top ten clones hold 6.5% of the sample.

As for this clone: What this receptor recognizes is not known. No much larger clone exists at a distance of one base, and base qualities are not known.

V is cut by 3 bases and J by 3 bases, and the space between the germline ends is 12 bases. The CDR3 measures 13 amino acids from cysteine to valine. The read is trimmed to its CDR3 DNA, 39 bases read in frame from base 1. In the germline V gene (reference sequence), CDR1 corresponds to GTSNPN and CDR2 to SVGIG. The sequence links TRBV30 to TRBJ2-7; no confident D gene assignment can be made. Sequencing was performed on peripheral blood. The receptor's source is an older woman with acute or convalescent COVID-19. The nucleotides are TGTGCCTGGAGCCTATACCTCCTCTACGAGCAGTACGTC. Its translation is CAWSLYLLYEQYV.